This entry features one T cell receptor (beta chain) sequence. The data stem from a study of technical replicates of blood from a few donors. CDR1 SGHNT and CDR2 YYREEE come from the germline V gene (reference sequence). The CDR3 is 16 amino acids. The J segment lost 1 base and the V segment lost 0 bases, leaving 5 bases of the junction unmatched. Sequencing used immunoSEQ multiplex PCR; TCRdb keeps in-frame clones, though not all of them. The profile shows some 8,900 clones, roughly 89% of them singletons. This TCR derives from a human donor in good health. The source material was PBMCs. The gene calls are TRBV5-4 and TRBJ2-7; 9 nucleotides agree with TRBD1. The CDR3 sequence: CASSLVSGTGSYEQYF. CDR3 nucleotides: TGTGCCAGCAGCTTGGTTTCCGGGACAGGGTCCTACGAGCAGTACTTC.